The 25 T cell receptor beta chains reported below all come from one sample, sequenced in a study of cytomegalovirus exposure and HLA in healthy donors. The PCR used 60 Vbeta and 13 Jbeta primers. Repertoires were generated with immunoSEQ multiplex PCR, while TCRdb's copy carries only in-frame clones and drops some. The table lists under 150,000 clones, 75% to 90% of them singletons. The specimen was PBMCs. These receptors all come from a woman in her 40s in good health and CMV-seropositive.

The rearrangement uses TRBV7-3 and TRBJ2-2; possible D gene TRBD1, 8 bases. V lost 5 bases, J lost 4 bases, and 14 bases lay in between. CDR3 length: 15 amino acids. In germline, CDR1 is SGHTA, CDR2 FQGTGA. The CDR3 DNA is TGTGCCAGCAGCCTACAGGGGGGGGCCACCGGGGAGCTGTTTTTT. Amino acid sequence: CASSLQGGATGELFF.

The chain recombines TRBV5-6 with TRBJ1-1; possibly TRBD1 for D (5 bases). The CDR3 loop spans 12 amino acids. Trimming pared 0 bases from V and 8 bases from J, leaving 8 bases between. The germline CDR1 and CDR2 sequences are SGHDT and YYEEEE. CDR3 DNA: TGTGCCAGCAGCTTGGAAGGGGCGGAAGCTTTCTTT. Translating gives CASSLEGAEAFF. The entire variable domain, with the rest obtained from reference TRBV5-6 and TRBJ1-1, is as follows: DAGVTQSPTHLIKTRGQQVTLRCSPKSGHDTVSWYQQALGQGPQFIFQYYEEEERQRGNFPDRFSGHQFPNYSSELNVNALLLGDSALYLCASSLEGAEAFFGQGTRLTVV.

The V and J genes are TRBV6-1 and TRBJ2-7; D may be TRBD1 (6 bases). CDR1 MNHNS and CDR2 SASEGT come from the germline V gene. V lost 0 bases and J 3 bases, leaving 9 bases between the germline ends. This CDR3 region has 14 residues. CDR3 coding DNA: TGTGCCAGCAGTGAAGCAGGGGGTGGCTACGAGCAGTACTTC. Residues: CASSEAGGGYEQYF.

The chain carries TRBV2 and TRBJ2-3, with a tentative D call TRBD2 (6 bases). CDR3 size: 12 residues. Germline values: CDR1 SNHLY, CDR2 FYNNEI. The V end lost 6 bases, the J end lost 5 bases, and 9 bases lay between the germline ends. Here the CDR3 DNA reads TGTGCCAGCAGCGAGGGAGGAGATACGCAGTATTTT. It specifies CASSEGGDTQYF.

This chain connects TRBV6-5 to TRBJ2-1; weak D call: TRBD2 (6 bases). The CDR3 is made up of 14 amino acids. From germline, CDR1 is MNHEY and CDR2 SVGAGI. The germline V and J ends were trimmed by 4 bases and 3 bases, with 10 bases remaining between them. The CDR3 DNA sequence: TGTGCCAGCAGTTCGGGACTTTACTACAATGAGCAGTTCTTC. This encodes CASSSGLYYNEQFF.

J is TRBJ2-5 and V is TRBV10-3; unclear D gene. Germline V gene data show CDR1 as ENHRY and CDR2 as SYGVKD. This CDR3 contains 12 residues. The V end was cut by 0 bases, the J end by 7 bases, with 6 bases between. CDR3 amino acids: CAISESPVTQYF. For the CDR3, the DNA is TGTGCCATCAGTGAGTCCCCGGTGACCCAGTACTTC.

The chain employs TRBV27 and TRBJ2-2; 8 nucleotides agree with TRBD1. V trimming: 7 bases; J trimming: 2 bases; junction bases outside the gene matches: 6. This CDR3 contains 15 residues. CDR1 and CDR2 from the germline V gene are MNHEY and SMNVEV (reference sequence). Written as DNA, the CDR3 is TGTGCCAGCAACGTGGGACAGGTCAACACCGGGGAGCTGTTTTTT. This codes for CASNVGQVNTGELFF.

CDR3 residues: CASSLERTAGYTF. CDR3 nucleotides: TGTGCCAGCAGCTTAGAGAGGACAGCTGGCTACACCTTC. The chain is built from TRBV7-9 and TRBJ1-2, with D possibly being TRBD1 (6 bases). This CDR3 is built from 13 residues. Germline CDR1 and CDR2: SEHNR and FQNEAQ (reference sequence). Trimming took 1 base from V and 7 from J, leaving 10 bases between them.

V gene TRBV10-2 combines with J gene TRBJ1-6; D might be TRBD1 (6 bases). The ends were cut back, 7 bases at V and 7 bases at J, with 17 bases in the middle. Germline lookup yields CDR1 WSHSY and CDR2 SAAADI. CDR3 length: 15 amino acids. The CDR3 coding sequence is TGCGCCAGCACCCGAAGGTCTGGGGGCAATTCACCCCTCCACTTT. Translation: CASTRRSGGNSPLHF.

V and J are TRBV7-9 and TRBJ2-5; the D gene is possibly TRBD1 (7 bases). The CDR3 contains 14 residues. Trimming cost V 1 base and J 4 bases, with 10 bases left between them. Looked up from germline, CDR1 is SEHNR and CDR2 is FQNEAQ (reference sequence). CDR3 bases: TGTGCCAGCAGCTTAGTGGAGGGGGCAGAGACCCAGTACTTC. Residues: CASSLVEGAETQYF.

The rearrangement joins TRBV9 to TRBJ2-3; TRBD1 might be the D (5 bases). Germline-derived CDR1 and CDR2 are SGDLS and YYNGEE. The CDR3 length is 14 residues. V was clipped by 4 bases and J by 2 bases, with 11 bases between them. The CDR3 is CASSMRTNTDTQYF. As DNA, the CDR3 is TGTGCCAGCAGCATGCGGACAAACACAGATACGCAGTATTTT.

The chain is built from TRBV5-6 and TRBJ2-5; D unclear. The DNA end favors TRBJ2-7, so the J call may be wrong. The CDR3 totals 11 residues. Germline V gives CDR1 SGHDT, CDR2 YYEEEE. The CDR3 region has the DNA TGTGCCAGCAGCTTAGTCTACGAGCAGTACTTC. It codes for CASSLVYEQYF.

This chain joins TRBV10-1 and TRBJ2-5; 9 nucleotides agree with TRBD2. The CDR3 length is 16 residues. Germline CDR1 is WNHNN and CDR2 is SYGVQD (reference sequence). The J segment lost 3 bases and the V segment lost 3 bases, leaving 8 bases of the junction unmatched. CDR3 bases: TGCGCCAGCAGTGAAGGAGCGGGGGGCCTAGAAGAGACCCAGTACTTC. This encodes CASSEGAGGLEETQYF.

V and J are TRBV28 and TRBJ1-2, with D maybe TRBD1 (5 bases). This CDR3 is 15 amino acids long. Trimming took off 5 bases at V and 3 bases at J, with 16 bases between the two ends. The V gene's germline CDR1 is MDHEN and CDR2 SYDVKM. The CDR3 DNA is TGTGCCAGCAGTCCGGGGGACCTGGGTGACTATGGCTACACCTTC. This gives the protein CASSPGDLGDYGYTF.

The chain uses TRBV9 and TRBJ1-4; D gene ambiguous. Germline lookup yields CDR1 SGDLS and CDR2 YYNGEE. The length of the CDR3 is 15 residues. Trimming stripped 3 bases from V and 7 bases from J, with 16 bases between. The CDR3 protein is CASSDNIDPGEKLFF. The CDR3 coding sequence is TGTGCCAGCAGCGATAACATCGATCCAGGTGAAAAACTGTTTTTT. The full variable domain, with the rest looked up from reference TRBV9 and TRBJ1-4, is DSGVTQTPKHLITATGQRVTLRCSPRSGDLSVYWYQQSLDQGLQFLIQYYNGEERAKGNILERFSAQQFPDLHSELNLSSLELGDSALYFCASSDNIDPGEKLFFGSGTQLSVL.

V and J are TRBV13 and TRBJ2-3; 7 positions agree with TRBD2. Germline CDR1 and CDR2: PRHDT and FYEKMQ (reference sequence). The CDR3 length is 16 residues. V shed 0 bases and J 3 bases; nucleotides not matched to a gene: 6. Here the CDR3 reads CASSLGLSGDTDTQYF. Written as DNA, the CDR3 is TGTGCCAGCAGCTTAGGCCTCAGCGGGGATACAGATACGCAGTATTTT. The whole variable domain, remainder taken from reference TRBV13 and TRBJ2-3, is AAGVIQSPRHLIKEKRETATLKCYPIPRHDTVYWYQQGPGQDPQFLISFYEKMQSDKGSIPDRFSAQQFSDYHSELNMSSLELGDSALYFCASSLGLSGDTDTQYFGPGTRLTVL.

Concerning this clone itself: Without the conserved terminal phenylalanine or tryptophan, this CDR3 likely stems from a read error. The genes are TRBV2 and TRBJ1-6, with D possibly matching TRBD1 (6 bases). The V gene lost 4 bases and the J gene lost 14 bases, with 18 bases spanning the gap. The V gene's germline CDR1 is SNHLY and CDR2 FYNNEI. This CDR3 contains 14 residues. The CDR3 spells CASSGTVPPATLHL. The CDR3 coding sequence is TGTGCCAGCAGTGGGACAGTCCCCCCCGCGACCCTCCACCTT.

The chain couples TRBV7-2 to TRBJ2-3, with TRBD2 matching 11 bases. The ends lost 5 bases at V and 3 bases at J; junction bases unmatched: 7. The germline V gene has CDR1 SGHTA and CDR2 FQGNSA. The CDR3 is made up of 16 amino acids. The CDR3 region is CASSLRTSGRTDTQYF. The CDR3 region has the DNA TGTGCCAGCAGCCTACGAACTAGCGGGAGAACAGATACGCAGTATTTT.

The chain is built from TRBV28 and TRBJ1-4; 8 nucleotides line up with TRBD1. CDR1 MDHEN and CDR2 SYDVKM come from the germline V gene. V gave up 1 base and J gave up 8 bases; unmatched junction bases: 3. CDR3 length equals 14 residues. CDR3 nucleotide sequence: TGTGCCAGCAGTTTATTGACAGGGGAGGAAAAACTGTTTTTT. Encoded protein: CASSLLTGEEKLFF.

The DNA for the CDR3 is TGTGCCATCAGCAGCGGGACAGGGGACGTCTATGAGCAGTTCTTC. Encoded protein: CAISSGTGDVYEQFF. The V and J genes are TRBV10-3 and TRBJ2-1; 10 bases line up with TRBD1. Trimming took 6 bases from V and 8 from J; bases not matched to a gene: 10. This CDR3 has 15 residues. CDR1 ENHRY and CDR2 SYGVKD come from the germline V gene.

The CDR3 loop reads CASSAPSGQGKNEQFF. The CDR3 DNA follows: TGTGCCAGCAGCGCACCCTCGGGACAGGGAAAGAATGAGCAGTTCTTC. The rearrangement links TRBV7-3 to TRBJ2-1; 9 bases align to TRBD1. The germline V gene encodes CDR1 SGHTA and CDR2 FQGTGA. J gave up 7 bases and V 5 bases, and 12 bases lay outside the gene matches. CDR3 length: 16 residues.

The chain links TRBV29-1 to TRBJ2-7; TRBD2 matches 8 bases. The V and J ends lost 7 bases and 5 bases, in that order; junction bases with no gene match: 7. There are 12 residues in the CDR3. Germline values: CDR1 SQVTM, CDR2 ANQGSEA. The CDR3 protein is CSARTSSHEQYF. The CDR3 coding sequence is TGCAGCGCCCGGACTAGCTCTCACGAGCAGTACTTC.

The chain joins TRBV10-3 to TRBJ2-5; the match to TRBD2 covers 7 bases. Trimming removed 4 bases from V and 2 bases from J; junction bases left unmatched: 4. The CDR3 extends over 14 amino acids. Germline V gene data show CDR1 as ENHRY and CDR2 as SYGVKD. The CDR3 sequence: CAISVGGEQETQYF. The CDR3 DNA is TGTGCCATCAGTGTGGGAGGGGAGCAAGAGACCCAGTACTTC.

The chain recombines TRBV30 with TRBJ1-2; D is possibly TRBD1 (5 bases). Trimming removed 2 bases from V and 3 bases from J, with 19 bases in between. The CDR3 totals 16 residues. The germline CDR1 and CDR2 sequences are GTSNPN and SVGIG (reference sequence). CDR3 nucleotides: TGTGCCTGGAGTCGAGCGCGGGGCACTAAGGACTATGGCTACACCTTC. It codes for CAWSRARGTKDYGYTF.

This chain joins TRBV7-9 and TRBJ1-5, with D hard to call. V lost 5 bases and J lost 0, with 8 bases in between. This CDR3 is 14 amino acids long. CDR1 is SEHNR and CDR2 is FQNEAQ in the germline V gene (reference sequence). DNA of the CDR3: TGTGCCAGCAGCCTCACAGATAGCAATCAGCCCCAGCATTTT. It codes for CASSLTDSNQPQHF. Together with reference TRBV7-9 and TRBJ1-5, the CDR3 gives the full variable domain: DTGVSQNPRHKITKRGQNVTFRCDPISEHNRLYWYRQTLGQGPEFLTYFQNEAQLEKSRLLSDRFSAERPKGSFSTLEIQRTEQGDSAMYLCASSLTDSNQPQHFGDGTRLSIL.